The TCR beta chain described here comes from a study of cytomegalovirus exposure and HLA in healthy donors. Findings and caveats of the study: There were some 150 TCR beta chains listed as cytomegalovirus-associated. Earlier analysis yielded a pattern in which most TCR beta V segments were productive about 90% or about 30% of the time.

The donors (healthy individuals) were bone marrow donors. V lost 0 bases and J lost 7; bases outside the gene matches: 9. The length of the CDR3 is 15 residues. Germline values: CDR1 KGHSH, CDR2 LQKENI. Vbeta (60) and Jbeta (13) primers were used in the PCR. Using immunoSEQ multiplex PCR, the repertoire was profiled, and TCRdb retains in-frame clones only, with some absent. The sample carries about 150,000 clones, roughly 75% recorded once. As to this clone: Its antigen remains unknown.

This receptor was identified in a man younger than 30 in good health and CMV-seropositive. The sequencing input was PBMCs. This sequence joins TRBV18 and TRBJ2-7, with 7 nucleotides matching TRBD2. CDR3 residues: CASSPPNAMRGEQYF. The CDR3 bases are TGTGCCAGCTCACCACCGAACGCGATGCGGGGGGAGCAGTACTTC. The variable domain in full, completed from reference TRBV18 and TRBJ2-7, reads NAGVMQNPRHLVRRRGQEARLRCSPMKGHSHVYWYRQLPEEGLKFMVYLQKENIIDESGMPKERFSAEFPKEGPSILRIQQVVRGDSAAYFCASSPPNAMRGEQYFGPGTRLTVT.